This entry features one T cell receptor beta chain sequence. The antigen remains unidentified. V dropped 9 bases and J dropped 6; count of bases not matched to a gene: 11. This CDR3 is 15 amino acids long. The germline V gene has CDR1 MNHEY and CDR2 SVGAGI. This sample is drawn from a study of Ad26.COV2.S vaccination and SARS-CoV-2 variants. Study-level information: Dosing was one shot or two shots 56 days apart. General study results and limits: A substantial breadth of spike-specific CD8+ and CD4+ T cell responses after vaccination has been reported.

Stated treatment: around 19 received Ad26.COV2.S at low or high dose, single or two shots; 5 received placebo; per-sample allocation not given. Day 63 following the first vaccine or placebo injection was when the samples were taken. Ad26.COV2.S expressed prefusion-stabilized spike from the original Wuhan strain. Data came from immunoSEQ multiplex PCR; TCRdb stores just in-frame clones and leaves some out. Of about 350,000 clones listed, about 87% are singletons. The chain links TRBV6-5 to TRBJ2-2; TRBD1 matches at 9 bases. The sequence came from a person between 18 and 65 years old who received the Ad26.COV2.S COVID-19 vaccine or a placebo. This material consisted of peripheral blood, taken in a trial of Ad26.COV2.S vaccine versus placebo. The CDR3 sequence: CASQSEQGAPGELFF. The DNA for the CDR3 is TGTGCCAGTCAAAGTGAACAGGGGGCTCCCGGGGAGCTGTTTTTT.